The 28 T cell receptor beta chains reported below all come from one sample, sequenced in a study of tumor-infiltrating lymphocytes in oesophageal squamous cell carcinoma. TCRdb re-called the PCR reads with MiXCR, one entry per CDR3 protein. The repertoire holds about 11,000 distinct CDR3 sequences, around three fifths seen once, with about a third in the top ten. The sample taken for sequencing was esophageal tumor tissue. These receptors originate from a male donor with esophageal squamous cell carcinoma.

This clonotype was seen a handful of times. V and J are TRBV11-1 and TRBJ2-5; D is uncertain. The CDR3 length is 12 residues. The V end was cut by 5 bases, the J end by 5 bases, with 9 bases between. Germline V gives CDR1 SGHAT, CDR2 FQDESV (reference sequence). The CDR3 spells CASSDGWETQYF. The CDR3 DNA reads TGTGCCAGCAGCGACGGTTGGGAGACCCAGTACTTC.

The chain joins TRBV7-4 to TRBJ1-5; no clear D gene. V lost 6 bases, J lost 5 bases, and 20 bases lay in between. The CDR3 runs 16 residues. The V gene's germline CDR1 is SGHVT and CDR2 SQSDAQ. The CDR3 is CASSRWVEGSDQPQHF. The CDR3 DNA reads TGTGCCAGCAGTCGATGGGTGGAAGGGTCGGATCAGCCCCAGCATTTT.

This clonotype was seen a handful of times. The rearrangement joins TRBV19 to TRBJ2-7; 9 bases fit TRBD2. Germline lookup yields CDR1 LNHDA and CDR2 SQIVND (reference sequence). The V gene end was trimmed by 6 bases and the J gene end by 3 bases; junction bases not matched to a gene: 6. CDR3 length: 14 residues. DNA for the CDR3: TGTGCCAGTAGCAGACTAGCGGTGGGCTACGAGCAGTACTTC. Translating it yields CASSRLAVGYEQYF.

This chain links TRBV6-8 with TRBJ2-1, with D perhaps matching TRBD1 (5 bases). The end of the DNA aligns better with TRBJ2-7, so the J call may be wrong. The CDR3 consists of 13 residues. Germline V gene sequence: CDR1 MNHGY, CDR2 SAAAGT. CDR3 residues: CASTGANPHEQYF. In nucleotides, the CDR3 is TGTGCCAGCACTGGGGCGAACCCCCACGAGCAGTACTTC.

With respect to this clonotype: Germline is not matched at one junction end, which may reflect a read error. The CDR3 DNA is TGTGCTAGCAGCGGCAGCCTCGGGGAAAAACTGTTTTTT. Protein sequence: CASSGSLGEKLFF. The rearrangement joins TRBV7-6 to TRBJ1-4; D uncertain. The CDR3 covers 13 residues. In germline, CDR1 is SGHVS, CDR2 FNYEAQ.

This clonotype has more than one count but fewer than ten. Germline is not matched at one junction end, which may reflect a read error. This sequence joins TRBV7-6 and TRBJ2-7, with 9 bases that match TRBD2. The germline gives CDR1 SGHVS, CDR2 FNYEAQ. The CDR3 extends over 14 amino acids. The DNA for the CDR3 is TGTGCTAGCAGCCCCGGGACTAGCCGTCGGGAGCAGTACTTC. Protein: CASSPGTSRREQYF.

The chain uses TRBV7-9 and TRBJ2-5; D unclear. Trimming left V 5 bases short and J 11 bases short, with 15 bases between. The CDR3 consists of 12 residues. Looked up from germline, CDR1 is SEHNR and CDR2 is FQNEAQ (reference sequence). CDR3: CASSPPIDTQYF. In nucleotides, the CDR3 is TGTGCCAGCAGCCCCCCGATAGATACGCAGTACTTC.

CDR3 coding DNA: TGTGCCAGCAGCTTAGATCAGACTAAGCAGTACTTC. This sequence encodes CASSLDQTKQYF. The rearrangement links TRBV11-3 to TRBJ2-1, with TRBD2 as a possible D gene (5 bases). The J call may be incorrect, as the DNA end agrees better with TRBJ2-7. Germline values: CDR1 SGHNT, CDR2 YENEEA. CDR3 size: 12 residues.

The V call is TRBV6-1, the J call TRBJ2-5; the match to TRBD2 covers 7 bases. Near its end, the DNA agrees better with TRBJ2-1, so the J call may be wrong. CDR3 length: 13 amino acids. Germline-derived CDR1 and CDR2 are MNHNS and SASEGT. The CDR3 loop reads CASWKGLLYKQFF. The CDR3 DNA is TGTGCCAGCTGGAAGGGACTACTCTACAAGCAGTTCTTC.

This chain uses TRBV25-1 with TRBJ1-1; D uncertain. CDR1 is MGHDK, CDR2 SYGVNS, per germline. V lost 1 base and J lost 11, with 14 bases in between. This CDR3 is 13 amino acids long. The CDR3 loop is CASSESTLRRAFF. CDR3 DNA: TGTGCCAGCAGTGAATCGACACTTCGGAGGGCTTTCTTT.

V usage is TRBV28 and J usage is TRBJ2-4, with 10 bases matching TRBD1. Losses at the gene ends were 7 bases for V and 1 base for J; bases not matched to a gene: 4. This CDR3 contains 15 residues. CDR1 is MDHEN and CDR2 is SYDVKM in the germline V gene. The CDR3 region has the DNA TGTGCCAGCAAGACAGGGGGCTTTGCCAAAAACATTCAGTACTTC. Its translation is CASKTGGFAKNIQYF.

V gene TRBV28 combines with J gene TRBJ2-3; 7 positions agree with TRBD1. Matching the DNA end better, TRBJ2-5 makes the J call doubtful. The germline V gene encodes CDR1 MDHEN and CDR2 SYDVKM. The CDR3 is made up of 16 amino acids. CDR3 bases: TGTGCCACCATGAGATTGGGCAAGGGGGCTGGAGAGACCCAGTACTTC. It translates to CATMRLGKGAGETQYF.

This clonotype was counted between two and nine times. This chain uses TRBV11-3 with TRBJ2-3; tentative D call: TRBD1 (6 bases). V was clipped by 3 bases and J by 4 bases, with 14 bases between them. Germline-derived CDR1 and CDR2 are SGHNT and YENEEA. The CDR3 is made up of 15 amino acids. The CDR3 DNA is TGTGCCAGCAGCTTCAGAAGGGGGAATGCAGATACGCAGTATTTT. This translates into CASSFRRGNADTQYF.

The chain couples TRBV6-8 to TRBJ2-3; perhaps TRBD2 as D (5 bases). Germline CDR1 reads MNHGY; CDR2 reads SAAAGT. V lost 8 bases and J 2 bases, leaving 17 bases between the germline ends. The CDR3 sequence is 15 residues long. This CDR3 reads CASRRDIGHTDTQYF. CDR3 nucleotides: TGTGCCAGCCGTCGGGATATCGGGCACACAGATACGCAGTATTTT.

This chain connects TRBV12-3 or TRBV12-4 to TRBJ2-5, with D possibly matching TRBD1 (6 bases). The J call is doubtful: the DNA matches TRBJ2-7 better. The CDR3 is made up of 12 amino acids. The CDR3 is CASRPDSYEQYF. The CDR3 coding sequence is TGTGCCAGCAGACCGGACAGCTACGAGCAGTACTTC.

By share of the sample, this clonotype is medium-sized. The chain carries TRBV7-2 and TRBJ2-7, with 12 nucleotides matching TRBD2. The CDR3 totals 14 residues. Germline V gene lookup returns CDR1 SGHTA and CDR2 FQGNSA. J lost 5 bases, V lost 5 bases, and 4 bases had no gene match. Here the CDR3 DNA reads TGTGCCAGCAGCCCAGGACTAGCGGGAAACGAGCAGTACTTC. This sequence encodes CASSPGLAGNEQYF.

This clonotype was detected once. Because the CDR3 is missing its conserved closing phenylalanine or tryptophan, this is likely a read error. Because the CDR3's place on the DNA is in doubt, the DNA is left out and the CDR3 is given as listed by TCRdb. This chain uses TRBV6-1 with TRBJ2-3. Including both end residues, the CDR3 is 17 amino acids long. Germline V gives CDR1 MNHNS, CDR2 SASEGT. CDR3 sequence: CASTPTASSSYEQYFGN.

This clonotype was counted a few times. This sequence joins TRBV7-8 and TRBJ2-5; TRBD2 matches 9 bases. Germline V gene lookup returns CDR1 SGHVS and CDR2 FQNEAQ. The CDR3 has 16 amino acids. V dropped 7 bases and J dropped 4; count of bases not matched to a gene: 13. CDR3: CASITVTAGGGETQYF. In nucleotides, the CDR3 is TGTGCCAGCATCACCGTCACGGCGGGAGGGGGAGAGACCCAGTACTTC.

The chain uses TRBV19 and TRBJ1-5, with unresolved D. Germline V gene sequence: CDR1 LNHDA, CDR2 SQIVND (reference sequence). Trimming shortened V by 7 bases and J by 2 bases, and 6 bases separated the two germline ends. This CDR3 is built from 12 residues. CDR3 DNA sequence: TGTGCCAGTATGGTAGGCAATCAGCCCCAGCATTTT. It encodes CASMVGNQPQHF.

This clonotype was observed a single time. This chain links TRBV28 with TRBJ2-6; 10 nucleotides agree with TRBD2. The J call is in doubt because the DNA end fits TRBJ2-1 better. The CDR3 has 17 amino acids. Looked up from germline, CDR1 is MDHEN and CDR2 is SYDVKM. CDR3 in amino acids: CASSIPPASGRADEQFF. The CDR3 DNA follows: TGTGCCAGCAGTATCCCTCCTGCTAGCGGGAGAGCCGATGAGCAGTTCTTC.

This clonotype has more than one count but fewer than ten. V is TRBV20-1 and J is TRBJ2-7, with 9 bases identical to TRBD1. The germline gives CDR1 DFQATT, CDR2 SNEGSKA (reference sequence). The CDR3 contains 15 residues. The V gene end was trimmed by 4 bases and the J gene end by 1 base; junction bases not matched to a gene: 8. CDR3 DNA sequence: TGCAGTGCTAATCTTCGGGACAGGGCATCCTACGAGCAGTACTTC. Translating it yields CSANLRDRASYEQYF.

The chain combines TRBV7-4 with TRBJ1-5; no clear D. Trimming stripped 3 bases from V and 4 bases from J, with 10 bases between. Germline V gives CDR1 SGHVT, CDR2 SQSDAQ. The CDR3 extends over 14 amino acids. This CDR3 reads CASSFSIGNQPQHF. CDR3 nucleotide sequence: TGTGCCAGCAGCTTCTCAATCGGGAATCAGCCCCAGCATTTT.

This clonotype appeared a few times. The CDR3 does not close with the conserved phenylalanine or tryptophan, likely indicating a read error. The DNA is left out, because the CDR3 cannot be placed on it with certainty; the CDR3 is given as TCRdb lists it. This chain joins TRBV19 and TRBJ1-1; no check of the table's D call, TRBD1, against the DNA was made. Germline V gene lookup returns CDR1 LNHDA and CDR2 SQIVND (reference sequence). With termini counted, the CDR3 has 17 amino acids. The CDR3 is CAIRGTEPEAMATPSVR.

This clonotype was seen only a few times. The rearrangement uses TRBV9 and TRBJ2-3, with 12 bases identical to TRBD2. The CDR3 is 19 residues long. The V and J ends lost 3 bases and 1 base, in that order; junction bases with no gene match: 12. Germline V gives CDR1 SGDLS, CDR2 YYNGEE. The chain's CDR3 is CASSGPLAGGFAGTDTQYF. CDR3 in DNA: TGTGCCAGCAGCGGACCACTAGCGGGAGGATTTGCAGGCACAGATACGCAGTATTTT.

The CDR3 nucleotides read TGTGCCAGCAGTTCCCATCTAGAGGGTGAGCAGTTCTTC. Its protein is CASSSHLEGEQFF. The chain joins TRBV12-3 or TRBV12-4 to TRBJ2-6, with D tentatively TRBD2 (5 bases). The J call may be in error: the DNA end matches TRBJ2-1 better. The CDR3 loop spans 13 amino acids.

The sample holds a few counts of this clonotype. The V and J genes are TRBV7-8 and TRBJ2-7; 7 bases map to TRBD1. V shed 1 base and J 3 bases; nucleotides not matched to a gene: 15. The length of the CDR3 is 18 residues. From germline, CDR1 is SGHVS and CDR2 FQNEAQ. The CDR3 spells CASSLGQGIEVRLYEQYF. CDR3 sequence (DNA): TGTGCCAGCAGCTTAGGACAGGGAATTGAGGTCCGCCTCTACGAGCAGTACTTC. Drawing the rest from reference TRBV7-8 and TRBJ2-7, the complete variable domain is GAGVSQSPRYKVAKRGQDVALRCDPISGHVSLFWYQQALGQGPEFLTYFQNEAQLDKSGLPSDRFFAERPEGSVSTLKIQRTQQEDSAVYLCASSLGQGIEVRLYEQYFGPGTRLTVT.

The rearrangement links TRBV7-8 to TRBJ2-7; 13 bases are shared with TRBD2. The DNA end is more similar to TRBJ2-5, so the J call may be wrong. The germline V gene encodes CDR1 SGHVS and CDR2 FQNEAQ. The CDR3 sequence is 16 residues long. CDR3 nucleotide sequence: TGTGCCAGCAGCTCCAGGACTAGCGGGAGCCAAGAGACCCAGTACTTC. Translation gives CASSSRTSGSQETQYF.

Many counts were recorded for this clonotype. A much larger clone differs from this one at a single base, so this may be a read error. CDR3 nucleotide sequence: TGTGCCAATAGCGGATCGAACACCGGGGAGCTGTATTTT. Translated: CANSGSNTGELYF. V usage is TRBV6-1 and J usage is TRBJ2-3; a weak D match, TRBD2 (6 bases). Germline assignment: CDR1 MNHNS and CDR2 SASEGT. The CDR3 spans 13 residues. Trimming shortened V by 10 bases and J by 14 bases, and 25 bases separated the two germline ends.